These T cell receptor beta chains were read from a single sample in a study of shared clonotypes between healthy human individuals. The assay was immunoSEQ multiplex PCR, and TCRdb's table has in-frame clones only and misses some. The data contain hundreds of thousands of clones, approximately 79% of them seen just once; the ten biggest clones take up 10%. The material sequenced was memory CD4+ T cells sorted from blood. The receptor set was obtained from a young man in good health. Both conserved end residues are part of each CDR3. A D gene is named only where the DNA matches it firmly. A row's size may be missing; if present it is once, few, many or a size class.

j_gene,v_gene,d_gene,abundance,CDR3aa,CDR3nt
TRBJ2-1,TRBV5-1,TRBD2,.,CASNPTGTSGIHEQFF,TGCGCCAGCAATCCCACCGGGACTAGCGGGATCCATGAGCAGTTCTTC
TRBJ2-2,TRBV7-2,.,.,CASSRGVGELFF,TGTGCCAGCAGCAGAGGTGTCGGGGAGCTGTTTTTT
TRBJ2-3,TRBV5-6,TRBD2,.,CASSWLAGPTDTQYF,TGTGCCAGCAGCTGGCTAGCGGGACCCACAGATACGCAGTATTTT
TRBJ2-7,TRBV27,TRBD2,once,CASSLTKGGVSGLSYEQYF,TGTGCCAGCAGTTTAACCAAGGGAGGGGTGTCGGGTTTATCGTACGAGCAGTACTTC
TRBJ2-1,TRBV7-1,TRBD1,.,CASSLGTGPYNEQFF,TGTGCCAGCAGCTTAGGGACAGGACCTTACAATGAGCAGTTCTTC
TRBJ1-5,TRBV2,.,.,CASSATGMDQPQHF,TGTGCCAGCAGTGCCACAGGGATGGATCAGCCCCAGCATTTT
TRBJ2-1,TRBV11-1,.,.,CASRGGTSYNEQFF,TGTGCCAGCCGTGGTGGGACATCCTACAATGAGCAGTTCTTC
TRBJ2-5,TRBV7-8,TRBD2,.,CASSLPGLAGGPMETQYF,TGTGCCAGCAGCCTGCCGGGGCTAGCGGGAGGGCCGATGGAGACCCAGTACTTC
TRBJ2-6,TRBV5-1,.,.,CASSEKGGAGANVLTF,TGCGCCAGCAGCGAAAAGGGGGGCGCTGGGGCCAACGTCCTGACTTTC
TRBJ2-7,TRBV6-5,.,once,CASSSRYEQYF,TGTGCCAGCAGTTCCAGATACGAGCAGTACTTC
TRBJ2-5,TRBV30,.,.,CAWSVGTMTETQYF,TGTGCCTGGAGTGTAGGGACAATGACAGAGACCCAGTACTTC
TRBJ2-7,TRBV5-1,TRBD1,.,CASSLGTGHEQYF,TGCGCCAGCAGCTTGGGGACAGGCCACGAGCAGTACTTC
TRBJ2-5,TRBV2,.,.,CASSLASTFQETQYF,TGTGCCAGCAGCTTGGCCTCCACATTCCAAGAGACCCAGTACTTC
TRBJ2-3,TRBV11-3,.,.,CASSTTRGAYTDTQYF,TGTGCCAGCAGCACGACCCGGGGGGCCTACACAGATACGCAGTATTTT
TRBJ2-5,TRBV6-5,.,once,CASSYLALSGTQYF,TGTGCCAGCAGTTACTTGGCTCTAAGCGGGACCCAGTACTTC
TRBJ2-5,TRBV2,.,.,CASSEIQETQYF,TGTGCCAGCAGTGAGATTCAAGAGACCCAGTACTTC
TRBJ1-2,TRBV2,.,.,CASSADINYGYTF,TGTGCCAGCAGTGCGGACATAAACTATGGCTACACCTTC
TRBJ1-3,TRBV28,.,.,CASSLHGYTNTIYF,TGTGCCAGCAGTTTACATGGGTACACAAACACCATATATTTT
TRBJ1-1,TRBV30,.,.,CAWSVEGRSIGAFF,TGTGCCTGGAGTGTAGAGGGTCGGTCTATAGGGGCTTTCTTT
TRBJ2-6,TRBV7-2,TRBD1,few,CASSPGQGAPGANVLTF,TGTGCCAGCAGCCCGGGACAGGGGGCGCCCGGGGCCAACGTCCTGACTTTC
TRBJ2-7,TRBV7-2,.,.,CASSLGVQQQYF,TGTGCCAGCAGCTTAGGAGTCCAACAGCAGTACTTC
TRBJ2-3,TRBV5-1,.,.,CASSLRQAADTQYF,TGCGCCAGCAGCTTGCGGCAGGCCGCAGATACGCAGTATTTT
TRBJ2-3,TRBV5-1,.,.,CASSLGVPGADTQYF,TGCGCCAGCAGCTTGGGAGTCCCGGGGGCAGATACGCAGTATTTT
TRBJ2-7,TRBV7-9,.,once,CASSSGQSSYEQYF,TGTGCCAGCAGCTCCGGACAGAGCTCCTACGAGCAGTACTTC
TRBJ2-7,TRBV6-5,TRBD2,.,CATRTSESYEQYF,TGTGCCACCCGGACTAGCGAGTCCTACGAGCAGTACTTC
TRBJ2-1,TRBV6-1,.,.,CASSTGFSYNEQFF,TGTGCCAGCAGTACAGGGTTCTCCTACAATGAGCAGTTCTTC
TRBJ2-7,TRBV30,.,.,CAWKGLYEQYF,TGTGCCTGGAAGGGGCTTTACGAGCAGTACTTC
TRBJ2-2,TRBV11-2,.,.,CASSGPGRGDTGELFF,TGTGCCAGCAGCGGACCAGGGCGAGGGGACACCGGGGAGCTGTTTTTT
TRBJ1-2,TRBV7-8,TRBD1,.,CASSSGQGLYGYTF,TGTGCCAGCAGTAGCGGACAGGGTCTCTATGGCTACACCTTC
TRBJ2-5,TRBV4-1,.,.,CASSQDPGQETQYF,TGCGCCAGCAGCCAAGATCCGGGGCAAGAGACCCAGTACTTC
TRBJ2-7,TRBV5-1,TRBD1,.,CASSLAGQAYEQYF,TGCGCCAGCAGCTTGGCGGGACAGGCCTACGAGCAGTACTTC
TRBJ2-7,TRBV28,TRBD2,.,CASRRGASGNFYEQYF,TGTGCCAGCCGCCGGGGGGCTAGCGGGAATTTCTACGAGCAGTACTTC
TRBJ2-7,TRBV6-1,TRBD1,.,CASKLLGTGVHEQYF,TGTGCCAGCAAACTCCTTGGGACAGGGGTCCACGAGCAGTACTTC
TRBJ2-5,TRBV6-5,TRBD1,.,CASSYGQAKGEETQYF,TGTGCCAGCAGTTACGGACAGGCGAAGGGGGAAGAGACCCAGTACTTC
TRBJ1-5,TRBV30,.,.,CAWSDGQRNQPQHF,TGTGCCTGGAGTGATGGACAGAGGAATCAGCCCCAGCATTTT
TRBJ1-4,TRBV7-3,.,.,CASSSRGQVEKLFF,TGTGCCAGCAGCAGCAGGGGCCAGGTTGAAAAACTGTTTTTT
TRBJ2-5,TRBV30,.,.,CAWSSPPETQYF,TGTGCCTGGTCGTCGCCCCCAGAGACCCAGTACTTC
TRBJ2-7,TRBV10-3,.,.,CAISEGGVSSYEQYF,TGTGCCATCAGTGAGGGAGGGGTGAGCTCCTACGAGCAGTACTTC
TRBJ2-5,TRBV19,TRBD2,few,CASSIRLAGETQYF,TGTGCCAGTAGTATCCGGCTAGCGGGAGAGACCCAGTACTTC
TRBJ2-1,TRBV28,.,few,CASKGGRLFYNEQFF,TGTGCCAGCAAGGGGGGACGATTGTTCTACAATGAGCAGTTCTTC
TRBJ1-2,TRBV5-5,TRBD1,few,CASRFIGQGLGYGYTF,TGTGCCAGCAGGTTTATAGGACAGGGCCTTGGCTATGGCTACACCTTC
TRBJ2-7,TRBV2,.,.,CASSVQGYSEQYF,TGTGCCAGCAGTGTTCAGGGGTATAGCGAGCAGTACTTC
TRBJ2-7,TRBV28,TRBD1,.,CASSPLVGTDSYEQYF,TGTGCCAGCAGTCCACTTGTAGGGACAGACTCCTACGAGCAGTACTTC
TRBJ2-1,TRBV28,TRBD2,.,CASRKAGVSYNEQFF,TGTGCCAGTCGTAAAGCGGGAGTGTCCTACAATGAGCAGTTCTTC
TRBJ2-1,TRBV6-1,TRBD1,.,CASKNRGRYNEQFF,TGTGCCAGCAAGAACAGGGGTCGCTACAATGAGCAGTTCTTC
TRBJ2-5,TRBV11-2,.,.,CASSLGPSYQETQYF,TGTGCCAGCAGCTTAGGGCCATCGTACCAAGAGACCCAGTACTTC
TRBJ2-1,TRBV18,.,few,CASARGGAWDEQFF,TGTGCCAGCGCGAGGGGCGGAGCCTGGGATGAGCAGTTCTTC
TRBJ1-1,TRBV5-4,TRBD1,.,CASSGTGANTEAFF,TGTGCCAGCAGCGGGACAGGGGCGAACACTGAAGCTTTCTTT
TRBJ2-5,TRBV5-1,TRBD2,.,CASSYAGGGETQYF,TGCGCCAGCAGCTACGCGGGGGGAGGAGAGACCCAGTACTTC
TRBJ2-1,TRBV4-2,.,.,CASSRASDYNEQFF,TGTGCCAGCAGCCGGGCTAGCGACTACAATGAGCAGTTCTTC
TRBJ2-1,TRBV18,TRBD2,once,CASSDGTSGRSSEQFF,TGTGCCAGCTCGGACGGGACTAGCGGGAGGAGTAGTGAGCAGTTCTTC
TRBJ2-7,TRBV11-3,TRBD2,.,CASSLNSGSNYEQYF,TGTGCCAGCAGCTTAAATAGCGGGAGTAACTACGAGCAGTACTTC
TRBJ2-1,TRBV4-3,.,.,CASSPAGRGGEQFF,TGCGCCAGCAGCCCCGCAGGCAGGGGGGGTGAGCAGTTCTTC
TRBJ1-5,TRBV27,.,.,CASSLLSGNQPQHF,TGTGCCAGCAGTTTATTGTCGGGCAATCAGCCCCAGCATTTT
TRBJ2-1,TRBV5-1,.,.,CASSLGVGLGYNEQFF,TGCGCCAGCAGCTTGGGGGTTGGGCTGGGATACAATGAGCAGTTCTTC
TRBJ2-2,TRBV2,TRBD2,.,CASSARVSGSDTGELFF,TGTGCCAGCAGTGCCCGAGTAAGCGGGAGTGACACCGGGGAGCTGTTTTTT
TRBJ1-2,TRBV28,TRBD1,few,CASSLLGQGSRDGYTF,TGTGCCAGCAGTTTATTGGGACAGGGCTCGCGGGATGGCTACACCTTC
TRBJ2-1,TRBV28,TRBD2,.,CASSVSGEYNEQFF,TGTGCCAGCAGTGTTAGCGGGGAATACAATGAGCAGTTCTTC